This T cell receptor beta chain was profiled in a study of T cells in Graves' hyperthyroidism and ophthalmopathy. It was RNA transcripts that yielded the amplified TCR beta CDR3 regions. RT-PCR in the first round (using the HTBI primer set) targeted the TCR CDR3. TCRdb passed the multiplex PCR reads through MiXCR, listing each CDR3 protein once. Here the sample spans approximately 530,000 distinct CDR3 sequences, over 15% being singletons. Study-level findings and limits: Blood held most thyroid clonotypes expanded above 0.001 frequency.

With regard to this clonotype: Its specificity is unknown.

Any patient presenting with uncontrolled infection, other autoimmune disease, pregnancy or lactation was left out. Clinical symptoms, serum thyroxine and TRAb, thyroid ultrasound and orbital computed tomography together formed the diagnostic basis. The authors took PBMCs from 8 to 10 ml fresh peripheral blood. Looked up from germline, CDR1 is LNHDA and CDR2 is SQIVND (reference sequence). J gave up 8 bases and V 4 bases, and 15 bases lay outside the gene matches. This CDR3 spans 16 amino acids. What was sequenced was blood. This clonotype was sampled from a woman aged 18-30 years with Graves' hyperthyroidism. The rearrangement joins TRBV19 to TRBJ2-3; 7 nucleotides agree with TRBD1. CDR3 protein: CASSKQGIRQTVTQYF. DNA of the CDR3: TGTGCCAGTAGTAAACAGGGGATTCGTCAAACTGTTACGCAGTATTTT.